This T cell receptor (beta chain) was sequenced for a study of OX40 agonist ivuxolimab in advanced cancers. Study results and limitations: In the expanded peripheral T cells, antigen specificity was never determined. CD4+ T cells averaged fewer expanded clones than CD8+ T cells. Partly responding patients at 0.1-3.0 mg/kg showed some of the smallest clonal expansion.

Comments on this clone: What it binds is not known. One end of the junction does not line up with germline, which may come from a read error. Other DNA sequences in the same sample also yield this CDR3.

Only in-frame clones appear in the TCRdb table, and some are missing; sequencing was by immunoSEQ multiplex PCR. The table lists about 52,000 clones, around 80% of them singletons. This CDR3 region has 16 residues. The germline V gene encodes CDR1 SEHNR and CDR2 FQNEAQ (reference sequence). The sample here was CD4+ or CD8+ T cells sorted from blood, taken in a trial of the OX40 agonist ivuxolimab. The clonotype was recovered from an adult with an advanced solid tumor such as melanoma, head and neck, liver or kidney cancer. The genes are TRBV7-9 and TRBJ2-1, with TRBD2 identical over 9 bases. The CDR3 DNA sequence: TGCGCCAGCAGCCCTTCTCGAGCGGGAGGATCAAATGAGCAGTTCTTC. It translates to CASSPSRAGGSNEQFF.